This T cell receptor beta chain originates from a study of cytomegalovirus exposure and HLA in healthy donors. The PCR had 60 Vbeta and 13 Jbeta primers. Method: immunoSEQ multiplex PCR; TCRdb's copy keeps in-frame clones and lacks some. The table records some 150,000 clones, around nine tenths of them present only once. Germline V CDR1 and CDR2: SGDLS, YYNGEE. The V gene lost 0 bases and the J gene lost 7 bases, with 11 bases spanning the gap. The CDR3 has 14 amino acids. The receptor was isolated from a young woman in good health and CMV-seronegative. The sequencing sample was made of PBMCs. This chain joins TRBV9 and TRBJ1-5; a possible D gene is TRBD1 (5 bases). For the CDR3, the DNA is TGTGCCAGCAGCGTAGCCAGGGAAGGGCAGCCCCAGCATTTT. Translating gives CASSVAREGQPQHF.